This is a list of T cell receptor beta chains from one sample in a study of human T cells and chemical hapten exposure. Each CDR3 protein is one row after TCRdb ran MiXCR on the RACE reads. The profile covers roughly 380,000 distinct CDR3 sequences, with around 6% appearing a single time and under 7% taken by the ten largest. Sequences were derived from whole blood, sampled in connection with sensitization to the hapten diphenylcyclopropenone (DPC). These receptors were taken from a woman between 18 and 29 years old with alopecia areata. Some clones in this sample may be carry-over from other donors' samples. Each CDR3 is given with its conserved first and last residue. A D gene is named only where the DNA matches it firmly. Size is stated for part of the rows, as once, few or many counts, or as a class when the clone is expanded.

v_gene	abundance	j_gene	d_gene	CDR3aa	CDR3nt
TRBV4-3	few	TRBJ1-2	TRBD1	CASSQDRQGLVGGYGYTF	TGCGCCAGCAGCCAAGATAGACAGGGGCTTGTAGGTGGCTATGGCTACACCTTC
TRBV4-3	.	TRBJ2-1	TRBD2	CASSQASGGRVEQFF	TGCGCCAGCAGCCAAGCCAGCGGGGGGAGAGTAGAGCAGTTCTTC
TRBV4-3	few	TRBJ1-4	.	CASSQDLWQGSEKLFF	TGCGCCAGCAGCCAAGATTTGTGGCAGGGTTCCGAAAAACTGTTTTTT
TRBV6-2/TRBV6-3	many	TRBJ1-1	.	CASSFTGKAEAFF	TGTGCCAGCAGTTTCACAGGGAAGGCTGAAGCTTTCTTT
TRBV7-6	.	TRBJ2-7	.	CASSLRPGDEQYF	TGTGCCAGCAGCCTTCGCCCGGGGGACGAGCAGTACTTC
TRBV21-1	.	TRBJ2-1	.	CASSLLAGAGHEQFF	TGTGCCAGCAGCCTTCTAGCGGGGGCCGGGCATGAGCAGTTCTTC
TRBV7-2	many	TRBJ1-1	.	CASSSDVWTTEAFF	TGTGCCAGCAGCTCTGATGTCTGGACAACCGAAGCTTTCTTT
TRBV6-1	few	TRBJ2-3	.	CASRDWGSTDTQYF	TGTGCCAGCAGGGACTGGGGGAGCACAGATACGCAGTATTTT
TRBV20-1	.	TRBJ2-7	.	CSAQPRVGVFYEQYF	TGCAGTGCGCAACCCAGGGTGGGGGTCTTCTACGAGCAGTACTTC
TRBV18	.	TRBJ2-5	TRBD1	CASSPREGQGKPQETQYF	TGTGCCAGCTCACCACGTGAGGGACAGGGGAAGCCTCAAGAGACCCAGTACTTC
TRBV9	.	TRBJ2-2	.	CASSVGAGMATGELFF	TGTGCCAGCAGCGTAGGAGCAGGGATGGCCACCGGGGAGCTGTTTTTT
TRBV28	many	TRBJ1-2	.	CASSSYGYTF	TGTGCCAGCAGTTCCTATGGCTACACCTTC
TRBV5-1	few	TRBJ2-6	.	CASSLTRSGANVLTF	TGCGCCAGCAGCTTGACCCGTTCTGGGGCCAACGTCCTGACTTTC
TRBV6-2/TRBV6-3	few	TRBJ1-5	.	CASSLGYQDQPQHF	TGTGCCAGCAGTCTCGGCTATCAAGATCAGCCCCAGCATTTT
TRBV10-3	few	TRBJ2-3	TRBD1	CAIRGLTGVNTDTQYF	TGTGCCATCAGGGGCTTGACAGGGGTTAACACAGATACGCAGTATTTT
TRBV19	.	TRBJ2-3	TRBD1	CASSIDSGTGSDTQYF	TGTGCCAGTAGTATTGACTCGGGGACAGGGTCAGATACGCAGTATTTT
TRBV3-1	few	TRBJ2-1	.	CASSQDEGSNNEQFF	TGTGCCAGCAGCCAAGATGAGGGAAGTAACAATGAGCAGTTCTTC
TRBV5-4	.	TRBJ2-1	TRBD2	CASRPERGGGWNEQFF	TGTGCCAGCAGGCCCGAACGGGGGGGCGGGTGGAATGAGCAGTTCTTC
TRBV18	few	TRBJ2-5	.	CASSPQRGRMSQYF	TGTGCCAGCTCACCACAGAGGGGTAGAATGTCCCAGTACTTC
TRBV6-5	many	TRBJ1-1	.	CASSTSRGITEAFF	TGTGCCAGCAGTACTAGCAGGGGTATCACTGAAGCTTTCTTT
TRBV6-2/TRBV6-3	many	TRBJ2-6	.	CASMSGDGANVLTF	TGTGCCAGCATGTCCGGGGATGGGGCCAACGTCCTGACTTTC
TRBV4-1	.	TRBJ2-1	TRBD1	CASSQVGGTRSEQFF	TGCGCCAGCAGCCAAGTAGGGGGCACGCGTAGTGAGCAGTTCTTC
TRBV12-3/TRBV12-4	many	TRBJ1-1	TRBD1	CASSLKPGTGGNTEAFF	TGTGCCAGCAGTCTGAAACCCGGGACAGGGGGTAACACTGAAGCTTTCTTT
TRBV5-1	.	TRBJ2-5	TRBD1	CASTQTGGQETQYF	TGCGCCAGCACCCAAACAGGGGGCCAAGAGACCCAGTACTTC
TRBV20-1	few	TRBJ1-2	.	CSARDTGVYGYTF	TGCAGTGCTAGGGACACGGGGGTCTATGGCTACACCTTC
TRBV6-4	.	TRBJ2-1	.	CASSANVQSNEQFF	TGTGCCAGCAGCGCAAACGTCCAGTCCAATGAGCAGTTCTTC
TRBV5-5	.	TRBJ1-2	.	CASSFIRGTYGYTF	TGTGCCAGCAGCTTCATCAGGGGTACCTATGGCTACACCTTC
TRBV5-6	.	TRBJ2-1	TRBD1	CASSKLPGQVVF	TGTGCCAGCAGCAAGCTACCGGGACAGGTGGTCTTC